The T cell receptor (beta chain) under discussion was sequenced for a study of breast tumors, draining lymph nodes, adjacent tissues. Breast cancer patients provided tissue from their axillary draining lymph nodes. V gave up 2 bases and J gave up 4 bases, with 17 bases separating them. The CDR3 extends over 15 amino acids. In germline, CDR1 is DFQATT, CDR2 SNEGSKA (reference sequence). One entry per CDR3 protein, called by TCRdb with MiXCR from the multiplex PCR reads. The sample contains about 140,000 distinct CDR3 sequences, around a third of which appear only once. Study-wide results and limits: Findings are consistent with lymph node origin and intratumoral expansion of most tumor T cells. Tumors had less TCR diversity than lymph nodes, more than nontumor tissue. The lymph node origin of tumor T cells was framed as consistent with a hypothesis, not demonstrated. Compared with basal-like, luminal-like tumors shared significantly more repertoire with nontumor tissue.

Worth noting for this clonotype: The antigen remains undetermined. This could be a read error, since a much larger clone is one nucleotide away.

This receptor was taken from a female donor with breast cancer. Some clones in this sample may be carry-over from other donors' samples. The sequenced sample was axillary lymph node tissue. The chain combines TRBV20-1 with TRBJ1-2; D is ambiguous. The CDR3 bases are TGCAGTGCTAGATTACCAAGCGGAACTACCTATGGCTACACCTTC. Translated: CSARLPSGTTYGYTF.